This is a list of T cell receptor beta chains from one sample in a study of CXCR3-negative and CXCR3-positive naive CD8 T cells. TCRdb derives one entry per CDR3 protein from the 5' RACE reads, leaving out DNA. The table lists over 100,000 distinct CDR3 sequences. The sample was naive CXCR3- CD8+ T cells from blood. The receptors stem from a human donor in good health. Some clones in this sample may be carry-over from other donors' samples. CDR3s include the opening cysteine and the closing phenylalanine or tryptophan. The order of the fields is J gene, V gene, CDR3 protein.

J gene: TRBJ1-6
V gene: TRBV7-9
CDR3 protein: CASSVDGSSYNSPLHF

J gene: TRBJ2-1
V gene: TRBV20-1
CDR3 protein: CSARDRGWSRNEQFF

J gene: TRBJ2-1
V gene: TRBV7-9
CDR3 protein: CASSARHTRPNEQFF

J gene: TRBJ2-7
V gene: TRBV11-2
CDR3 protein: CASSAGSGSAWQQYF

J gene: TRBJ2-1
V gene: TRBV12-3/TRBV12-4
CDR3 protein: CASSFHFSYNEQFF

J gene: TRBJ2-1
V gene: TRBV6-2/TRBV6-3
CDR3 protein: CASSYPKGVIDDEQFF

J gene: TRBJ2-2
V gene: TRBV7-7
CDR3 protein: CASSSLAGMNTGELFF

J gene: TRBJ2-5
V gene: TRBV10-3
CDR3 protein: CATFPDSGGQETQYF

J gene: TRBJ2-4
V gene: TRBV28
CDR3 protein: CASSSLAGGSDIQYF

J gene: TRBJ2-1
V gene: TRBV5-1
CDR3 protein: CASSLGRTGGVQGEQFF

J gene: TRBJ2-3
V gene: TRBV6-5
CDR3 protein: CASSYTQRNTDTQYF